This TCR beta chain was identified in a study of blood T cell repertoires in COVID-19 (dated by TCRdb to about 2020). Background for the entire study: Collaborator samples came from the United States, Italy and Spain and covered acute and convalescent phases of COVID-19. The material from the prospective study consisted of cDNA or gDNA derived from T cells, B-cell-depleted T cells, or PBMCs. Deeply sampled blood TCRbeta repertoires from subjects exposed to, actively infected with, or recovered from COVID-19 were included in the dataset. The repertoires were released in a freely available public database meant as a resource for research on the immune response to SARS-CoV-2. The samples were drawn from two sources: the first 160 participants of the ongoing ImmuneRACE study, and fewer than 1,500 subjects contributed by 6 global collaborators. Nearly every sample came with metadata listing a de-identified subject ID, COVID-19 status, age in years and sex. Where available, HLA class I and class II types were taken from metadata supplied by the sample provider and were not determined by assay-based typing. The research as a whole found: The amount of clinical and demographic metadata varied by source and participant and was provided uncurated.

Collaborating institutions collected whole blood in K2EDTA tubes following their own protocols. For TCRbeta analysis, collaborator samples were shipped as frozen whole blood, as isolated PBMCs, or as DNA extracted from either sample type. Concerning this clone itself: Its recognized antigen is unknown. Base qualities were left out, and no much larger clone turns up one base away.

TCRbeta CDR3 regions were amplified from genomic DNA by means of the immunoSEQ Assay, a bias-controlled multiplex PCR. The source study handled its data this way. The number of nucleated cells in each sample was estimated by amplification of reference gene primers within the assay. To quantify the absolute abundance of each unique TCRbeta CDR3 rearrangement, sequence reads were collapsed and filtered. For each sample, productive Simpson clonality was calculated by taking the square root of Simpson's diversity index across productive rearrangements. What TCRdb holds here is the immuneACCESS table cut down to in-frame rearrangements. Part of the clones is not present; checked against another copy, under half of the missing clones reflect an unresolved V gene, and the others are unexplained. The D gene and trimming were derived from the DNA, and the V and J assignments and clone size from that table. Present in this sample are about 210,000 clones, more than 70% of which were seen just once. Together, the top ten hold 8.2% of the sample.

Trimming accounts for 7 bases at V and 4 bases at J, while the number of junction bases matched to no gene is 10. Per the germline V gene, SQVTM is the CDR1 and ANQGSEA is the CDR2. From the cysteine through the phenylalanine, the CDR3 covers 14 amino acids. Of the read, only the CDR3 DNA is kept; its 42 bases are in frame from base 1. The rearranged chain carries TRBV29-1 and TRBJ2-1; 7 bases in the junction line up with TRBD1. This TCR was recovered from a woman between 50 and 59 years old with acute or convalescent COVID-19. Sequencing used peripheral blood. The encoded CDR3 is CSALPGDRYNEQFF. The base sequence is TGCAGCGCACTGCCCGGGGACAGATACAATGAGCAGTTCTTC.